The 9 T cell receptor beta chains given below trace back to one sample, sequenced in a study of CD8 T cells in ankylosing spondylitis. Overall study results and limits: A TCR beta motif made of several highly homologous variants seemed typical of ankylosing spondylitis blood.

These TCRs' antigens remain unknown. TCRdb reanalysed the 5' RACE reads using MiXCR and keeps one entry per CDR3 protein. In the table there are approximately 300,000 distinct CDR3 sequences, 8% of which are singletons. The source material was blood, either unsorted or a sorted T cell fraction (not recorded which). The origin of the receptors is a male donor with ankylosing spondylitis.

J is TRBJ2-1 and V is TRBV5-5; maybe TRBD1 (6 bases). The CDR3 is made up of 15 amino acids. Trimming removed 4 bases at V and 2 bases at J, with 13 bases between. The germline CDR1 and CDR2 sequences are SGHKS and YYEKEE (reference sequence). CDR3 DNA sequence: TGTGCCAGCAGCCCCCCGGACAGAGCCTACAATGAGCAGTTCTTC. It encodes CASSPPDRAYNEQFF.

This clonotype was recorded many times. The CDR3 nucleotides read TGCAGCGTTGCTCTGCTACAAGAGACCCAGTACTTC. It specifies CSVALLQETQYF. The J gene is TRBJ2-5, the V gene TRBV29-1; no clear D. In germline, CDR1 is SQVTM, CDR2 ANQGSEA. The CDR3 sequence is 12 residues long. V dropped 4 bases and J dropped 2 bases, with 8 bases sitting between them.

This clonotype was picked up many times. The rearrangement joins TRBV6-1 to TRBJ1-6; D is possibly TRBD1 (6 bases). CDR1 and CDR2 from the germline V gene are MNHNS and SASEGT. V gave up 10 bases and J gave up 5 bases, with 12 bases separating them. The CDR3 contains 13 residues. The CDR3 reads CATGRTDNSPLHF. The DNA of the CDR3 is TGTGCCACCGGCAGGACAGATAATTCACCCCTCCACTTT.

The chain uses TRBV4-3 and TRBJ1-1; D is undetermined. Germline loops: CDR1 LGHNA, CDR2 YSLEER. Trimming shortened V by 0 bases and J by 1 base, and 9 bases separated the two germline ends. The CDR3 runs to 15 residues. The CDR3 spells CASSQDPGRNTEAFF. CDR3 nucleotide sequence: TGCGCCAGCAGCCAAGACCCGGGCAGGAACACTGAAGCTTTCTTT.

Many counts were recorded for this clonotype. A junction end diverges from the germline sequence, so it may reflect a read error. The V and J genes are TRBV12-3 or TRBV12-4 and TRBJ1-2; D may be TRBD1 (5 bases). The CDR3 covers 11 residues. CDR3 loop: CASTRGGSLIF. The CDR3 DNA follows: TGTGCCAGCACCCGGGGGGGTTCTTTAATCTTC.

The chain carries TRBV20-1 and TRBJ2-1, with 7 bases lining up with TRBD2. CDR3 length: 20 residues. Trimming at V came to 1 base and at J to 7 bases, leaving 25 bases not matched to a gene. Germline V CDR1 and CDR2: DFQATT, SNEGSKA (reference sequence). The CDR3 spells CSARGLSASGGGALFNEQFF. CDR3 sequence (DNA): TGCAGTGCTAGAGGTCTGTCGGCGTCTGGGGGAGGGGCTCTCTTTAATGAGCAGTTCTTC.

A few counts support this clonotype. The chain uses TRBV27 and TRBJ2-3; 8 bases are shared with TRBD2. Germline-derived CDR1 and CDR2 are MNHEY and SMNVEV (reference sequence). The CDR3 runs to 12 residues. The CDR3 DNA is TGTGCTGTGGCGGGAGGAGCAGATACGCAGTATTTT. As protein: CAVAGGADTQYF.

This clonotype was counted between two and nine times. The chain couples TRBV4-3 to TRBJ2-7; 7 bases are shared with TRBD1. The CDR3 totals 16 residues. Trimming took 4 bases from V and 4 from J; bases not matched to a gene: 13. Germline-derived CDR1 and CDR2 are LGHNA and YSLEER. The DNA for the CDR3 is TGCGCCAGCAGCCTCTACCGGGACAGTGGACTTTACGAGCAGTACTTC. It specifies CASSLYRDSGLYEQYF.

The chain couples TRBV12-3 or TRBV12-4 to TRBJ2-2, with D perhaps matching TRBD2 (6 bases). Trimming removed 10 bases at V and 2 bases at J, with 23 bases between. This CDR3 has 17 amino acids. CDR3 region: CAIHRYGGSRNTGELFF. As DNA, the CDR3 is TGTGCCATACACCGGTACGGGGGATCTCGAAACACCGGGGAGCTGTTTTTT.